This TCR beta chain was sequenced during a study of blood T cells in healthy people across ages. A sample-barcoded 5' primer and a J-beta primer mix were used in a second PCR of roughly 6 to 11 cycles. A 12-random-nucleotide template-switch adaptor tagged each cDNA molecule. Every sample produced at least 3 million CDR3-containing paired-end reads. TCRdb re-analysed the 5' RACE reads in MiXCR, keeping a single row per CDR3 protein. The sample holds 1.5 million to 2 million distinct CDR3 sequences, roughly 49% seen once. Trimming cost V 5 bases and J 0 bases; bases outside gene matches: 7. The CDR3 runs to 17 residues. Per the germline V gene, CDR1 is SEHNR and CDR2 is FQNEAQ (reference sequence). Study-level points and caveats: Long-lived donors had more naive CD4+ cells and higher diversity than aged donors. Because donor CMV status was unknown, expanded clonotype changes were possibly confounded.

In the case of this clonotype: Its antigen is undetermined.

The material sequenced was blood. The sequence derives from a woman between 35 and 50 years old in good health. The genes are TRBV7-9 and TRBJ1-2; TRBD1 aligns across 12 bases. In nucleotides, the CDR3 is TGTGCCAGCAGCGAACCGGGACAGGGGGCCACTAACTATGGCTACACCTTC. Amino acid sequence: CASSEPGQGATNYGYTF.